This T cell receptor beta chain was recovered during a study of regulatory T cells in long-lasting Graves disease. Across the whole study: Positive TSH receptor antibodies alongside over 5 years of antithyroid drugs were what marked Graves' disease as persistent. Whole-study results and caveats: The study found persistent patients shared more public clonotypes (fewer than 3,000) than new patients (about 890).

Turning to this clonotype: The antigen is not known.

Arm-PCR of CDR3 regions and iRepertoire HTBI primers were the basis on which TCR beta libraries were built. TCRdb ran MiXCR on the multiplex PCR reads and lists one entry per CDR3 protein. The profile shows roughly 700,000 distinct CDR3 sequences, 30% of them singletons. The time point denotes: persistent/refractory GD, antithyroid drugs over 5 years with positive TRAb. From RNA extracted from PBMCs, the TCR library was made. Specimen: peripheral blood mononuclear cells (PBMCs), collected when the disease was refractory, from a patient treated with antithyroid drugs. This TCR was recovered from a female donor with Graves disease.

The CDR3 protein is CASSLGIRRTNTGELFF. The CDR3 DNA sequence: TGTGCCAGCAGCTTAGGGATTCGTAGAACGAACACCGGGGAGCTGTTTTTT. The V and J genes are TRBV7-3 and TRBJ2-2; unclear D gene. V dropped 2 bases and J dropped 0 bases, with 13 bases sitting between them. Germline V gene sequence: CDR1 SGHTA, CDR2 FQGTGA. The CDR3 contains 17 residues. Full variable domain (rest looked up from reference TRBV7-3 and TRBJ2-2): GAGVSQTPSNKVTEKGKYVELRCDPISGHTALYWYRQSLGQGPEFLIYFQGTGAADDSGLPNDRFFAVRPEGSVSTLKIQRTERGDSAVYLCASSLGIRRTNTGELFFGEGSRLTVL.